This is a list of T cell receptor beta chains from one sample in a study of blood T cell repertoires in COVID-19. Profiled with immunoSEQ multiplex PCR; TCRdb holds only in-frame clones, not every one. Counted here are around 500,000 clones, approximately 85% occurring once; the ten biggest clones make up roughly 3.2%. The sequenced sample consisted of peripheral blood. Receptors originate from a human donor in a cohort sampled during active COVID-19. Each CDR3 is given with its conserved first and last residue. Each record gives: clone size, V gene, D gene, J gene, CDR3 protein, CDR3 DNA. A D gene is named only where the DNA matches it firmly. Size tells how often a clone was seen (once, few, many) or the class of an expanded clone, and some rows leave it out.

>-|TRBV20-1|TRBD1|TRBJ1-5
CSASGGGYSNQPQHF
TGCAGTGCTAGTGGAGGGGGCTACAGCAATCAGCCCCAGCATTTT
>once|TRBV9|-|TRBJ1-6
CASSPTGSPLHF
TGTGCCAGCAGCCCCACGGGTTCACCCCTCCACTTT
>-|TRBV5-1|-|TRBJ1-5
CASSLDPRQPQHF
TGCGCCAGCAGCTTGGACCCCAGGCAGCCCCAGCATTTT
>-|TRBV27|-|TRBJ1-1
CASRTLMNTEAFF
TGTGCCAGCAGGACTCTCATGAACACTGAAGCTTTCTTT
>once|TRBV18|TRBD2|TRBJ2-7
CASSEAGGRYEQYF
TGTGCCAGCTCAGAAGCGGGAGGGCGGTACGAGCAGTACTTC
>-|TRBV18|-|TRBJ1-4
CASSPVGAGRNEKLFF
TGTGCCAGCTCACCTGTGGGAGCAGGGAGGAATGAAAAACTGTTTTTT
>-|TRBV27|TRBD1|TRBJ2-1
CASSLSPGGLFF
TGTGCCAGCAGTTTATCACCAGGGGGTCTGTTCTTC
>once|TRBV19|-|TRBJ2-1
CASRNLGTHEQFF
TGTGCCAGTAGAAATTTGGGGACTCATGAGCAGTTCTTC
>-|TRBV5-1|-|TRBJ2-6
CASSLLPNPGANVLTF
TGCGCCAGCAGCTTACTCCCCAACCCTGGGGCCAACGTCCTGACTTTC
>-|TRBV29-1|-|TRBJ1-1
CSAINTEAFF
TGCAGCGCCATTAACACTGAAGCTTTCTTT
>-|TRBV7-2|-|TRBJ1-4
CASSLILLANEKLFF
TGTGCCAGCAGCCTGATACTACTTGCTAATGAAAAACTGTTTTTT
>-|TRBV2|TRBD2|TRBJ2-7
CACGLAGEQYF
TGTGCTTGCGGACTAGCCGGAGAGCAGTACTTC
>-|TRBV6-2/TRBV6-3|-|TRBJ2-7
CASSYGYGLEGLEQYF
TGTGCCAGCAGTTACGGATACGGCTTAGAGGGCCTCGAGCAGTACTTC
>-|TRBV12-3/TRBV12-4|-|TRBJ1-2
CASSLGGLYGYTF
TGTGCCAGCAGTTTAGGGGGGCTCTATGGCTACACCTTC
>-|TRBV18|-|TRBJ1-2
CASSPQLSGSVDYGYTF
TGTGCCAGCTCACCTCAACTATCAGGGTCCGTGGACTATGGCTACACCTTC
>-|TRBV6-2/TRBV6-3|TRBD2|TRBJ2-3
CASSNGGSTDTQYF
TGTGCCAGCAGCAACGGGGGGAGCACAGATACGCAGTATTTT
>few|TRBV28|-|TRBJ1-2
CASSPNPESYTF
TGTGCCAGCAGCCCGAATCCGGAGAGCTACACCTTC
>-|TRBV9|-|TRBJ2-3
CANRTAPQKDTQYF
TGTGCCAACCGGACAGCTCCCCAAAAAGATACGCAGTATTTT